The 5 T cell receptor beta chains presented below share a single source sample, sequenced in a study of blood T cell repertoires in COVID-19. The assay was immunoSEQ multiplex PCR, and TCRdb's table has in-frame clones only and misses some. The table shows approximately 70,000 clones, with around 91% occurring only once. The sequencing sample was made of peripheral blood. The receptors here all came from a human donor in a cohort sampled during active COVID-19.

The J gene is TRBJ1-4, the V gene TRBV11-2; 8 positions agree with TRBD1. With 5 bases clipped from V and 8 bases from J, the junction kept 16 bases outside the gene matches. The CDR3 has 17 amino acids. Germline CDR1 reads SGHAT; CDR2 reads FQNNGV. DNA for the CDR3: TGTGCCAGCAGCCCCGTCACAGGGGGGAGAACTTTGGAAAAACTGTTTTTT. It yields the protein CASSPVTGGRTLEKLFF.

The rearrangement links TRBV6-5 to TRBJ1-2; D gene uncertain. The CDR3 length is 12 residues. The V end lost 7 bases, the J end lost 2 bases, and 8 bases lay between the germline ends. Germline loops: CDR1 MNHEY, CDR2 SVGAGI. CDR3 DNA sequence: TGTGCCAGCACAGGTACCAACTATGGCTACACCTTC. Its protein is CASTGTNYGYTF.

CDR3: CASSPRTGAAYGYTF. The CDR3 DNA follows: TGTGCCAGCAGCCCCAGGACAGGGGCGGCCTATGGCTACACCTTC. The V gene is TRBV25-1, the J gene TRBJ1-2; 9 nucleotides align to TRBD1. Per the germline V gene, CDR1 is MGHDK and CDR2 is SYGVNS. V was pared by 6 bases and J by 4 bases, with 9 bases of the junction left unmatched. The CDR3 runs 15 residues.

The genes are TRBV11-2 and TRBJ1-1, with 7 bases identical to TRBD1. CDR3 length: 17 residues. After removal of 4 bases from V and 1 base from J, the junction contained 12 bases not matched to a gene. Germline V CDR1 and CDR2: SGHAT, FQNNGV. The CDR3 is CASSSQPRDSSNTEAFF. CDR3 DNA sequence: TGTGCCAGCAGCTCCCAACCCAGGGACAGTTCGAACACTGAAGCTTTCTTT.

The chain couples TRBV13 to TRBJ1-3; a possible D gene is TRBD1 (6 bases). The germline V gene has CDR1 PRHDT and CDR2 FYEKMQ (reference sequence). The CDR3 is 15 amino acids. V was clipped by 5 bases and J by 2 bases, with 13 bases between them. The CDR3 DNA follows: TGTGCCAGCAGCGAGCGTTGGACAGCTGGAAACACCATATATTTT. Its protein is CASSERWTAGNTIYF.